Each of the 5 T cell receptor beta chains below was sequenced from the same sample in a study of PD-1 blockade in classical Hodgkin lymphoma. In every patient, relapse followed autologous stem cell transplantation, while exposure to brentuximab vedotin differed. Assay used: immunoSEQ multiplex PCR; TCRdb lists only in-frame clones, some missing. The sample holds 90,000 to 95,000 clones, 89% seen once. The sequenced sample was peripheral blood mononuclear cells (PBMCs), obtained before the second cycle of nivolumab. These receptors were taken from a human donor with classical Hodgkin lymphoma.

The rearrangement joins TRBV6-5 to TRBJ1-2, with 10 bases lining up with TRBD1. Germline CDR1 MNHEY, CDR2 SVGAGI. The trim removed 6 bases at V and 7 bases at J, leaving 11 bases unmatched. The CDR3 is 15 amino acids. CDR3 region: CASSPRQGAKSGYTF. Here the CDR3 DNA reads TGTGCCAGCAGCCCGCGACAGGGGGCGAAGAGTGGCTACACCTTC.

J is TRBJ2-7 and V is TRBV19; TRBD1 aligns across 8 bases. The germline gives CDR1 LNHDA, CDR2 SQIVND (reference sequence). This CDR3 region has 15 residues. Losses at the gene ends were 5 bases for V and 5 bases for J; bases not matched to a gene: 11. Written as DNA, the CDR3 is TGTGCCAGTAGTGTCCGGACAGGGAGTCTTCACGAGCAGTACTTC. Encoded protein: CASSVRTGSLHEQYF.

The J gene is TRBJ2-7, the V gene TRBV27, with D perhaps given as TRBD1 or TRBD2 (5 bases each). The V gene lost 2 bases and the J gene lost 0 bases, with 11 bases spanning the gap. The CDR3 runs 15 residues. Germline-derived CDR1 and CDR2 are MNHEY and SMNVEV (reference sequence). The CDR3 reads CASSLMGTLSYEQYF. CDR3 coding DNA: TGTGCCAGCAGTTTAATGGGGACGCTCTCCTACGAGCAGTACTTC.

This clone was seen a handful of times. The chain is built from TRBV28 and TRBJ1-1, with unresolved D. The CDR3 has 12 amino acids. Germline lookup yields CDR1 MDHEN and CDR2 SYDVKM. Trimming shortened V by 8 bases and J by 7 bases, and 14 bases separated the two germline ends. CDR3 loop: CASLLLPDEAFF. In DNA form, the CDR3 reads TGTGCCAGCCTGCTTCTCCCCGATGAAGCTTTCTTT.

About this clone itself: It differs at one base from a far larger clone, so likely a read error. The rearrangement uses TRBV7-3 and TRBJ2-7; TRBD1 agrees at 10 bases. The CDR3 is made up of 14 amino acids. The V gene end was trimmed by 2 bases and the J gene end by 2 bases; junction bases not matched to a gene: 0. The germline V gene encodes CDR1 SGHTA and CDR2 FQGTGA. The CDR3 protein is CASSLDRGPYEQYF. The CDR3 region has the DNA TGTGCCAGCAGCTTAGACAGGGGGCCCTACGAGCAGTACTTC. The full variable domain, rest sourced from reference TRBV7-3 and TRBJ2-7, is GAGVSQTPSNKVTEKGKYVELRCDPISGHTALYWYRQSLGQGPEFLIYFQGTGAADDSGLPNDRFFAVRPEGSVSTLKIQRTERGDSAVYLCASSLDRGPYEQYFGPGTRLTVT.